Sequencing of this T cell receptor beta chain was carried out in a study of cytomegalovirus exposure and HLA in healthy donors. In its sample, this clone was seen a few times. Its antigen is still unknown. The CDR3 has 12 residues. V dropped 6 bases and J dropped 8; count of bases not matched to a gene: 5. Germline lookup yields CDR1 SQVTM and CDR2 ANQGSEA. The study's findings and limits: Among donors in an Asian-associated ancestry cluster, a later analysis reportedly found fewer N-insertions than the approximately 670-donor mean.

Amplification used 60 Vbeta primers and 13 Jbeta primers. Measured with immunoSEQ multiplex PCR; TCRdb has only the in-frame clones, and not every one. Of about 170,000 clones listed, approximately 80% are singletons. The sequencing sample was made of PBMCs. The origin of this receptor is a woman aged 50 to 60 in good health and CMV-seronegative. The chain links TRBV29-1 to TRBJ1-2; 11 bases are shared with TRBD1. As DNA, the CDR3 is TGCAGCGTGGGGACAGGGGGTAAGGGCTACACCTTC. This gives the protein CSVGTGGKGYTF. The full variable domain, its missing parts supplied by reference TRBV29-1 and TRBJ1-2, is SAVISQKPSRDICQRGTSLTIQCQVDSQVTMMFWYRQQPGQSLTLIATANQGSEATYESGFVIDKFPISRPNLTFSTLTVSNMSPEDSSIYLCSVGTGGKGYTFGSGTRLTVV.